This record covers a single T cell receptor (beta chain). Antigen unknown. This record belongs to a study of beta chain features in type 1 diabetes. Overall study context: Patients shared similar age, gender and cell yields with healthy donors.

Every participating donor gave one draw, a heparinised blood sample averaging roughly 100 mL. Sorting produced populations that all topped 95% purity. The whole isolated RNA underwent reverse transcription, so sequencing captured expressed TCRB transcripts. The data were produced by immunoSEQ multiplex PCR, yet TCRdb's version contains in-frame clones alone and is incomplete. The sample records a few hundred thousand clones, roughly 13% being singletons. Per germline, CDR1 SGHNT and CDR2 YYREEE (reference sequence). The V gene end was trimmed by 4 bases and the J gene end by 5 bases; junction bases not matched to a gene: 9. This CDR3 has 15 amino acids. Study-level findings and limits: Across all four CD4+ subsets, people with type 1 diabetes showed modestly shorter TCRB CDR3s.

The V and J genes are TRBV5-4 and TRBJ1-1; 9 bases fit TRBD1. The sample was naive CD4+ T cells from blood. This TCR was sampled from a woman in her late teens or twenties with type 1 diabetes. CDR3 bases: TGTGCCAGCAGCCAAGACAGGGGGGGTAAGACTGAAGCTTTCTTT. The encoded protein is CASSQDRGGKTEAFF.